This T cell receptor (beta chain) comes out of a study of blood T cell repertoires in COVID-19. The table came from immunoSEQ multiplex PCR; TCRdb's copy has only in-frame clones and leaves some out. The sample carries 400,000 to 450,000 clones, roughly 90% recorded once. This clone was recorded once. The Seattle patients joined while their infection was active and were tracked longitudinally afterward. Looked up from germline, CDR1 is SEHNR and CDR2 is FQNEAQ (reference sequence). V trimming: 1 base; J trimming: 4 bases; junction bases outside the gene matches: 1. The CDR3 has 14 amino acids. This chain joins TRBV7-9 and TRBJ2-1; TRBD1 aligns across 7 bases. The sequenced sample was peripheral blood. This receptor was identified in a woman between 40 and 50 years old with COVID-19, enrolled during active disease. The CDR3 here is CASSLEQGYNEQFF. The DNA for the CDR3 is TGTGCCAGCAGCTTAGAACAGGGGTACAATGAGCAGTTCTTC.